These 26 T cell receptor beta chains originate from one sample sequenced in a study of cytomegalovirus exposure and HLA in healthy donors. Primers included in the PCR were 60 Vbeta and 13 Jbeta primers. Some clones are missing from TCRdb's copy, which holds only in-frame ones; the method was immunoSEQ multiplex PCR. This table holds nearly 110,000 clones, roughly 73% found once. The source material was PBMCs. The receptors come from a man between 25 and 39 years old in good health and CMV-seronegative.

The chain employs TRBV6-5 and TRBJ2-7; weak D call: TRBD2 (5 bases). Germline values: CDR1 MNHEY, CDR2 SVGAGI. The V end lost 5 bases, the J end lost 2 bases, and 13 bases lay between the germline ends. The CDR3 sequence is 14 residues long. The CDR3 coding sequence is TGTGCCAGCAGTGTTTTGGGAGAGACCTACGAGCAGTACTTC. This sequence encodes CASSVLGETYEQYF.

The CDR3 here is CASSQIAGGSHNEQFF. The CDR3, as DNA: TGTGCCAGCAGCCAAATAGCGGGGGGGTCCCACAATGAGCAGTTCTTC. The gene calls are TRBV4-2 and TRBJ2-1; 11 bases agree with TRBD2. The germline CDR1 and CDR2 sequences are LGHNA and YNFKEQ. V lost 2 bases, J lost 5 bases, and 5 bases stayed unmatched. This CDR3 is 16 amino acids long.

This chain connects TRBV12-5 to TRBJ2-5; no reliable D call. This CDR3 has 13 residues. Germline-derived CDR1 and CDR2 are LGHNT and FRNRAP. Deletions cut 4 bases from V and 0 bases from J, with 6 bases between. CDR3 bases: TGTGCTAGTGGTTCCGTAGACCAAGAGACCCAGTACTTC. Amino acid sequence: CASGSVDQETQYF. The variable domain in full, with the rest retrieved from reference TRBV12-5 and TRBJ2-5, is DARVTQTPRHKVTEMGQEVTMRCQPILGHNTVFWYRQTMMQGLELLAYFRNRAPLDDSGMPKDRFSAEMPDATLATLKIQPSEPRDSAVYFCASGSVDQETQYFGPGTRLLVL.

In regard to this clone: This likely traces to a read error, being one base from a far larger clone. The rearrangement joins TRBV19 to TRBJ2-1; TRBD2 aligns across 10 bases. The CDR3 sequence is 15 residues long. Germline loops: CDR1 LNHDA, CDR2 SQIVND (reference sequence). CDR3 sequence reads: CVSSKTSGSYNEQFF. CDR3 sequence (DNA): TGTGTCAGTAGCAAGACTAGCGGGTCGTACAATGAGCAGTTCTTC.

This chain connects TRBV28 to TRBJ2-1; possibly TRBD1 for D (6 bases). Germline-derived CDR1 and CDR2 are MDHEN and SYDVKM. The CDR3 consists of 14 residues. Trimming shortened V by 7 bases and J by 6 bases, and 16 bases separated the two germline ends. The CDR3 coding sequence is TGTGCCAGCACCTTAGGGGGATTCGCCAATGAGCAGTTCTTC. Its translation is CASTLGGFANEQFF.

The CDR3 reads CASSPGLAGGLLPYEQYF. The CDR3 nucleotides are TGTGCCAGCAGCCCGGGACTAGCGGGAGGCCTTCTCCCCTACGAGCAGTACTTC. The genes are TRBV7-3 and TRBJ2-7, with TRBD2 matching over 15 bases. CDR1 SGHTA and CDR2 FQGTGA come from the germline V gene. The CDR3 runs to 18 residues. The junction had 10 bases not matched to a gene; V was cut back by 5 bases and J by 2 bases. The variable domain in full, with the rest retrieved from reference TRBV7-3 and TRBJ2-7, is GAGVSQTPSNKVTEKGKYVELRCDPISGHTALYWYRQSLGQGPEFLIYFQGTGAADDSGLPNDRFFAVRPEGSVSTLKIQRTERGDSAVYLCASSPGLAGGLLPYEQYFGPGTRLTVT.

The chain is built from TRBV7-2 and TRBJ1-5; D call uncertain. Germline CDR1 is SGHTA and CDR2 is FQGNSA. V lost 6 bases, J lost 0 bases, and 9 bases lay in between. The CDR3 length is 14 residues. This CDR3 reads CASSTGYSNQPQHF. The CDR3 DNA sequence: TGTGCCAGCAGTACGGGTTATAGCAATCAGCCCCAGCATTTT.

The rearrangement uses TRBV30 and TRBJ2-7, with TRBD2 identical over 11 bases. V shed 7 bases, J shed 5 bases, and the junction held 7 bases outside the gene matches. Germline lookup yields CDR1 GTSNPN and CDR2 SVGIG (reference sequence). The CDR3 extends over 13 amino acids. The CDR3 region has the DNA TGTGCCTCCGACACTAGCGGGAGTAACGAGCAGTACTTC. It encodes CASDTSGSNEQYF. Full variable domain (remainder filled in from reference TRBV30 and TRBJ2-7): SQTIHQWPATLVQPVGSPLSLECTVEGTSNPNLYWYRQAAGRGLQLLFYSVGIGQISSEVPQNLSASRPQDRQFILSSKKLLLSDSGFYLCASDTSGSNEQYFGPGTRLTVT.

The chain has TRBV30 and TRBJ1-3; 9 nucleotides align to TRBD1. V was clipped by 5 bases and J by 2 bases; unmatched bases: 16. CDR1 and CDR2 (germline): GTSNPN, SVGIG (reference sequence). The CDR3 totals 18 residues. The CDR3 sequence: CAWETVPGQGFPGNTIYF. CDR3 nucleotides: TGTGCCTGGGAAACCGTCCCGGGACAGGGTTTCCCTGGAAACACCATATATTTT.

Notes on this clone: One end of the junction does not line up with germline, which may come from a read error. The chain joins TRBV10-3 to TRBJ2-3; TRBD1 agrees at 7 bases. This CDR3 is built from 13 residues. Germline V gene sequence: CDR1 ENHRY, CDR2 SYGVKD. CDR3 nucleotide sequence: TGTGCCATCAGTGATCCCGGGACAGCTACGCAGTATTTT. It yields the protein CAISDPGTATQYF.

This sequence joins TRBV7-9 and TRBJ2-7; TRBD1 matches 8 bases. Germline CDR1 reads SEHNR; CDR2 reads FQNEAQ (reference sequence). J was trimmed by 6 bases and V by 5 bases; bases with no gene match: 6. The CDR3 covers 13 residues. This chain's CDR3 is CASSTSGTGEQYF. DNA of the CDR3: TGTGCCAGCAGCACCTCCGGGACAGGCGAGCAGTACTTC.

J is TRBJ2-1 and V is TRBV19; TRBD2 matches at 9 bases. From germline, CDR1 is LNHDA and CDR2 SQIVND (reference sequence). Germline trimming cut 3 bases from V and 9 bases from J; bases unmatched to any gene: 6. CDR3 length: 14 amino acids. The CDR3 spells CASSIGREGPEQFF. CDR3 DNA sequence: TGTGCCAGTAGTATCGGGCGGGAGGGGCCTGAGCAGTTCTTC. Full variable domain (outside the CDR3, taken from reference TRBV19 and TRBJ2-1): DGGITQSPKYLFRKEGQNVTLSCEQNLNHDAMYWYRQDPGQGLRLIYYSQIVNDFQKGDIAEGYSVSREKKESFPLTVTSAQKNPTAFYLCASSIGREGPEQFFGPGTRLTVL.

This chain joins TRBV7-9 and TRBJ2-7, with a possible D match to TRBD1 (5 bases). V lost 5 bases and J 6 bases, leaving 14 bases between the germline ends. In germline, CDR1 is SEHNR, CDR2 FQNEAQ (reference sequence). This CDR3 has 13 residues. In DNA form, the CDR3 reads TGTGCCAGCAGCAGAACTCAGGGAAGCGAGCAGTACTTC. This gives the protein CASSRTQGSEQYF.

This chain uses TRBV9 with TRBJ2-1; TRBD2 matches at 8 bases. The junction had 7 bases not matched to a gene; V was cut back by 0 bases and J by 8 bases. Germline V gene lookup returns CDR1 SGDLS and CDR2 YYNGEE. This CDR3 contains 15 residues. The CDR3 region is CASSVDGGAADEQFF. The CDR3 nucleotides read TGTGCCAGCAGCGTAGACGGGGGGGCCGCCGATGAGCAGTTCTTC.

The chain employs TRBV6-5 and TRBJ1-1, with 7 bases that match TRBD1. CDR3 length: 14 residues. Germline V gene data show CDR1 as MNHEY and CDR2 as SVGAGI. V dropped 7 bases and J dropped 6; count of bases not matched to a gene: 11. This chain's CDR3 is CASTYAEGAAEAFF. The DNA for the CDR3 is TGTGCCAGCACCTACGCGGAGGGGGCGGCTGAAGCTTTCTTT.

J is TRBJ2-2 and V is TRBV30; D is possibly TRBD1 (6 bases). Trimming shortened V by 2 bases and J by 2 bases, and 9 bases separated the two germline ends. Per the germline V gene, CDR1 is GTSNPN and CDR2 is SVGIG (reference sequence). This CDR3 contains 14 residues. CDR3 nucleotide sequence: TGTGCCTGGAGTCCGACAGGCAACACCGGGGAGCTGTTTTTT. The encoded protein is CAWSPTGNTGELFF.

Concerning this clone itself: A junction boundary mismatches the germline segment, possibly from a read error. The same CDR3 also results from other DNA sequences found in this sample. This chain connects TRBV2 to TRBJ1-1; no definite D call. This CDR3 has 13 amino acids. CDR1 and CDR2 (germline): SNHLY, FYNNEI. Here the CDR3 DNA reads TGTGCCAGCAAAACGAACGGGAACACTGAGGCTTTCTTT. Residues: CASKTNGNTEAFF.

J is TRBJ2-3 and V is TRBV7-8; D unresolved. The germline V and J ends were trimmed by 2 bases and 4 bases, with 16 bases remaining between them. This CDR3 has 16 amino acids. Germline CDR1 and CDR2: SGHVS and FQNEAQ. The CDR3 nucleotides read TGTGCCAGCAGCTTAAATAGTCTCGGTTCCTCAGATACGCAGTATTTT. Translated: CASSLNSLGSSDTQYF.

The chain is built from TRBV27 and TRBJ1-2, with a weak D call TRBD1 (5 bases). V lost 3 bases and J lost 8, with 19 bases in between. CDR1 MNHEY and CDR2 SMNVEV come from the germline V gene (reference sequence). This CDR3 region has 15 residues. The DNA for the CDR3 is TGTGCCAGCAGTTTTGGGGTAGGGGCCGGCCACGGCTACACCTTC. This encodes CASSFGVGAGHGYTF.

The J gene is TRBJ1-6, the V gene TRBV5-6; a weak D match, TRBD1 (5 bases). Germline V lookup: CDR1 SGHDT, CDR2 YYEEEE. V was cut by 0 bases and J by 7 bases, with 8 bases left in between. CDR3 length: 14 amino acids. CDR3 sequence: CASSLDGGNSPLHF. The CDR3 DNA follows: TGTGCCAGCAGCTTGGACGGGGGAAATTCACCCCTCCACTTT.

V and J are TRBV5-6 and TRBJ1-5; possibly TRBD1 for D (6 bases). Trimming stripped 2 bases from V and 3 bases from J, with 9 bases between. Germline V gives CDR1 SGHDT, CDR2 YYEEEE. The CDR3 is 14 residues long. The CDR3, as DNA: TGTGCCAGCAGCTTTACAGGGAACAATCAGCCCCAGCATTTT. This encodes CASSFTGNNQPQHF.

The CDR3 DNA reads TGTGCCAGCAGCCCTCGACTAGCGGGGGGGCCTTTGGGGAACACCGGGGAGCTGTTTTTT. This encodes CASSPRLAGGPLGNTGELFF. The genes are TRBV7-6 and TRBJ2-2; 14 bases match TRBD2. J gave up 1 base and V 5 bases, and 12 bases lay outside the gene matches. Germline CDR1 is SGHVS and CDR2 is FNYEAQ. This CDR3 has 20 residues.

V gene TRBV6-1 combines with J gene TRBJ2-5; 7 bases match TRBD1. Gene TRBJ2-7 matches the end of the DNA better, so the J call may be wrong. The CDR3 contains 14 residues. CDR1 is MNHNS, CDR2 SASEGT, per germline. The CDR3 nucleotides read TGTGCCAGCAGGAACAGGGGAGTCCCCTACGAGCAGTACTTC. Translation gives CASRNRGVPYEQYF.

This chain joins TRBV19 and TRBJ2-2, with D possibly being TRBD2 (5 bases). V was trimmed by 0 bases and J by 2 bases, leaving 10 bases between them. The CDR3 has 16 residues. Per germline, CDR1 LNHDA and CDR2 SQIVND (reference sequence). The chain's CDR3 is CASSIDLGINTGELFF. CDR3 nucleotide sequence: TGTGCCAGTAGTATAGATCTCGGGATTAACACCGGGGAGCTGTTTTTT.

The genes are TRBV27 and TRBJ2-2; D unresolved. This CDR3 spans 13 amino acids. Germline V gene sequence: CDR1 MNHEY, CDR2 SMNVEV (reference sequence). The V gene lost 8 bases and the J gene lost 5 bases, with 12 bases spanning the gap. CDR3 protein: CASGSYYTGELFF. CDR3 coding DNA: TGTGCCAGCGGTTCTTACTATACCGGGGAGCTGTTTTTT.

The chain combines TRBV27 with TRBJ2-3; 14 bases match TRBD2. This CDR3 spans 15 amino acids. Germline lookup yields CDR1 MNHEY and CDR2 SMNVEV (reference sequence). V shed 6 bases and J 5 bases; nucleotides not matched to a gene: 4. The CDR3 coding sequence is TGTGCCAGCAGGGGACTAGCGGGAGTAGGAGATACGCAGTATTTT. Amino acid sequence: CASRGLAGVGDTQYF.